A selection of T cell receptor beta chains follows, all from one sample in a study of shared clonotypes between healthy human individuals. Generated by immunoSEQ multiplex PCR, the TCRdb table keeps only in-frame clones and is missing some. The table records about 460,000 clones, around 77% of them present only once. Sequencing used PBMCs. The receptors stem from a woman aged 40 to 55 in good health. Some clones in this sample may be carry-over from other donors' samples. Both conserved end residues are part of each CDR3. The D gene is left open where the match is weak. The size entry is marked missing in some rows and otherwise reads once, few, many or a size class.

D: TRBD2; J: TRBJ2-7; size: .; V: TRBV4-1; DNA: TGCGCCAGCAGCCAAGCCCCCCCCGCAAGCGGGAACCCGGAAGCCTACGAGCAGTACTTC; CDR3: CASSQAPPASGNPEAYEQYF
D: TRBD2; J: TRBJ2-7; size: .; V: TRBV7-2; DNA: TGTGCCAGCAGCCGACTAAGCGGGAGTTACGAGCAGTACTTC; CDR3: CASSRLSGSYEQYF
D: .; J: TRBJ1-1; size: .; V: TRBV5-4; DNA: TGTGCCAGCAGCTTCGGACAAACGAACACTGAAGCTTTCTTT; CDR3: CASSFGQTNTEAFF
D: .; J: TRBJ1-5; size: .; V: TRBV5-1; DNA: TGCGCCAGCAGCTTGGATGGTGCCCAGCCCCAGCATTTT; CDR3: CASSLDGAQPQHF
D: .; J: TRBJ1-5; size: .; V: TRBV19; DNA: TGTGCCAGTAGTATCCAGGAGCAGCCCCAGCATTTT; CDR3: CASSIQEQPQHF
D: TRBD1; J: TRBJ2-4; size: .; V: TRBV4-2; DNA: TGTGCCAGCAGCCAAGACCGGACAGGGGGACAAATTCAGTACTTC; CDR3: CASSQDRTGGQIQYF
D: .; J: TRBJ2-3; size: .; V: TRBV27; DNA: TGTGCCAGCAGTTTATCTTGGGGGCGATCAGATACGCAGTATTTT; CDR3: CASSLSWGRSDTQYF
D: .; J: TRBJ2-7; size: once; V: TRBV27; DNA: TGTGCCAGCAGTTCACTCGGGGTCCCGGCCGGGGGGCAGTACTTC; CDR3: CASSSLGVPAGGQYF
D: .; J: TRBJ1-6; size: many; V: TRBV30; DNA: TGTGCCTGTCTCCCCGGGCGGGGGGACTCTTCACCCCTCCACTTT; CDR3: CACLPGRGDSSPLHF
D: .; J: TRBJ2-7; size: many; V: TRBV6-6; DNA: TGTGCCAGCAGTTACTCGCAGGGGACTTACGAGCAGTACTTC; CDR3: CASSYSQGTYEQYF
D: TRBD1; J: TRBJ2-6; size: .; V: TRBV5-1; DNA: TGCGCCAGCAGCTTGATCCCGACAGGGTCTGGGGCCAACGTCCTGACTTTC; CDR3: CASSLIPTGSGANVLTF
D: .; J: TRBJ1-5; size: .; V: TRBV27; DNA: TGTGCCAGCATGGGCAATCAGCCCCAGCATTTT; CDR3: CASMGNQPQHF
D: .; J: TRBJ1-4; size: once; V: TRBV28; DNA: TGTGCCAGCAGTTCCGACAGGCCCATTGAAAAACTGTTTTTT; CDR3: CASSSDRPIEKLFF
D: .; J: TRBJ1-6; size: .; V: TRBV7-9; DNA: TGTGCCAGCCGCAACGGGAATTCACCCCTCCACTTT; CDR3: CASRNGNSPLHF